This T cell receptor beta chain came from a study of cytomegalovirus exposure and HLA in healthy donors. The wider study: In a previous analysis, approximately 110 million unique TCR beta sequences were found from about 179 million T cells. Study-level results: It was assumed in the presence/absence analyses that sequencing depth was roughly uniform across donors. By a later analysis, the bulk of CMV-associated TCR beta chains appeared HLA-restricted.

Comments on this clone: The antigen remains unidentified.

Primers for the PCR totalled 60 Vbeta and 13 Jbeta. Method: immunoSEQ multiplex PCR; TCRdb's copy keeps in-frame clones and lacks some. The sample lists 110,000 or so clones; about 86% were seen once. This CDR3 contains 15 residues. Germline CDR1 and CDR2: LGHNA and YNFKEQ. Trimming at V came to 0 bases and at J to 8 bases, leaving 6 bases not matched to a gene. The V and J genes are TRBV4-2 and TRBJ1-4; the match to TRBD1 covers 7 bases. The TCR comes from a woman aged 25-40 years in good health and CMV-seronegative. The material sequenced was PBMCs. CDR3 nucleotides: TGTGCCAGCAGCCAAGAAAGGACAGGAGGCGAAAAACTGTTTTTT. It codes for CASSQERTGGEKLFF.